Sequencing of this T cell receptor (beta chain) was carried out in a study of blood T cell repertoires in COVID-19. CDR1 is MGHRA, CDR2 YSYEKL, per germline. The CDR3 runs 16 residues. Trimming left V 3 bases short and J 0 bases short, with 14 bases between. Original data processing: How many nucleated cells were present was estimated from reference gene primer amplification. Profiled with immunoSEQ multiplex PCR; TCRdb holds only in-frame clones, not every one. That table supplies the V and J calls and clone size; D and trimming were determined from the DNA. The table shows some 110,000 clones, with about 76% occurring only once.

The sample was peripheral blood. The receptor's source is a man aged 80 or over with acute or convalescent COVID-19. The J gene is TRBJ2-5, the V gene TRBV4-1; D may be TRBD1 (6 bases). This CDR3 is CASSQSHRADQETQYF. CDR3 sequence (DNA): TGCGCCAGCAGCCAGTCCCACAGGGCTGACCAAGAGACCCAGTACTTC.